Listed below are T cell receptor beta chains from one sample, sequenced in a study of tumor and adjacent non-tumor tissue in lung cancer. TCRdb reprocessed the multiplex PCR reads with MiXCR, giving one entry per CDR3 protein. The data show 110,000 or so distinct CDR3 sequences, around 75% seen once. The specimen sequenced was lung tumor tissue. These receptors came from a woman aged 60-75 years with non-small cell lung cancer. Both conserved end residues are part of each CDR3. The D gene is left open where the match is weak. The size entry is marked missing in some rows and otherwise reads once, few, many or a size class.

D	V	size	J	DNA	CDR3
.	TRBV20-1	.	TRBJ2-3	TGTTGTGCTAGAAGGGCTACCAAGACAGATACGCAGTATTTT	CCARRATKTDTQYF
.	TRBV12-3/TRBV12-4	.	TRBJ2-3	TGTGCCAGCAGTATCGTGCTGGGCCGAGATACGCAGTATTTT	CASSIVLGRDTQYF
.	TRBV12-3/TRBV12-4	many	TRBJ1-3	TGTGCCAGCAGTTTAAAGAACTATGGAAACACCATATATTTT	CASSLKNYGNTIYF
.	TRBV24-1	few	TRBJ2-5	TGTGCCACCAGTGATCCCGGGACGGGAGTAGAGACCCAGTACTTC	CATSDPGTGVETQYF
TRBD2	TRBV20-1	many	TRBJ2-3	TGCAGTGCTAGAGATCGCCGGCCAGCGGGGGGTTTCACAGATACGCAGTATTTT	CSARDRRPAGGFTDTQYF
.	TRBV20-1	many	TRBJ1-2	TGCAGTGCTAGCTACGGCGACTATGGCTACACCTTC	CSASYGDYGYTF
.	TRBV11-2	.	TRBJ1-3	TGTGCCACCCGGGATGACTCTGGGAACACCGTATATTTT	CATRDDSGNTVYF
.	TRBV5-6	.	TRBJ1-6	TGTGCCAGCAGCCCGGACTTGGGGGTGAGCGATCCACCCCTCCACTTT	CASSPDLGVSDPPLHF
TRBD1	TRBV14	few	TRBJ2-1	TGTGCCAGCAGCCGATGGACAGGGATCTACAATGAGCAGCTCTTC	CASSRWTGIYNEQLF
TRBD1	TRBV6-2/TRBV6-3	.	TRBJ2-4	TGTGCCAGCGGTTTAGGACAGGGGGCCGTAGCCAAAAACATTCAGTACTTC	CASGLGQGAVAKNIQYF
.	TRBV28	few	TRBJ1-3	TGTGCCAGCAGTTTTACAGGGAAATCTCGGGCAAACTCTGGAAACACCATATATTTT	CASSFTGKSRANSGNTIYF
TRBD2	TRBV11-3	.	TRBJ2-3	TGTGCCAGCAGCTCAGGACTAGATGTGGCCACAGATACACAGTATTTT	CASSSGLDVATDTQYF
.	TRBV4-3	.	TRBJ1-3	TGCGCCAGCAGCCCGATATCGGGTGCAGGGGTTCCCATATATTTT	CASSPISGAGVPIYF
.	TRBV11-2	.	TRBJ1-6	TGTGCCAGCGACTTAGGAGCAAGTAATTCACCCCTCCACTTT	CASDLGASNSPLHF
.	TRBV11-1	.	TRBJ2-3	TGTGCTAGCAGCCGGGTGGGAACAGATACGCAGTATTTT	CASSRVGTDTQYF
TRBD2	TRBV6-2/TRBV6-3	many	TRBJ2-7	TGTGCCAGCGGAAAGGCGGGGGATTTCTACGAGCAGTACTTC	CASGKAGDFYEQYF
.	TRBV20-1	many	TRBJ1-5	TGCAGTGCTGTCCCCGAGTTCAGCAATCAGCCCCAGCATTTT	CSAVPEFSNQPQHF
TRBD2	TRBV6-5	.	TRBJ2-1	TGTGCCAGCAGAACACCGGGACTAGCGGGAGTCTACAATGAGCAGTTCTTC	CASRTPGLAGVYNEQFF
.	TRBV20-1	.	TRBJ1-4	TGCAGTGCTGGGCCCACACGGGTAACTAATGAAAAACTGTTTTTT	CSAGPTRVTNEKLFF
.	TRBV11-3	once	TRBJ2-3	TGTGCTAGCAGCCCCGCCAGGCAGGGAGGTCATACGCAGTGTTTT	CASSPARQGGHTQCF
TRBD1	TRBV29-1	many	TRBJ1-1	TGCAGCGTTAGGACAGGGGGCACTGAAGCTTTCTTT	CSVRTGGTEAFF
.	TRBV20-1	.	TRBJ2-3	TGCAGTGCTAGTTACCCACATGGCCTGGGCACAGATACGCAATATTTT	CSASYPHGLGTDTQYF
.	TRBV29-1	.	TRBJ1-2	TGCAGCGTTGAGGACGTGACACTCATAGACTACGCCTTC	CSVEDVTLIDYAF
TRBD1	TRBV6-5	.	TRBJ1-2	TGTGCCAGCAGACCAACAGGGGAATCGGACTATGGCTACACTTTC	CASRPTGESDYGYTF
TRBD1	TRBV6-6	few	TRBJ2-7	TGTGCCAGCAGCCAGACAGGGGGAGACTACGAGCAGTACTTC	CASSQTGGDYEQYF
.	TRBV12-3/TRBV12-4	.	TRBJ2-6	TGTGCCAGCACCCCTAATACAAGGGGATCTACTGGGGCCAACGTCCCGACTTTC	CASTPNTRGSTGANVPTF
.	TRBV12-3/TRBV12-4	.	TRBJ1-6	TGTGCCAACAGTCCTCAGGGAGTAACTTCACCTCTCCACTTT	CANSPQGVTSPLHF
.	TRBV4-1	.	TRBJ2-2	TGCGCCAGCAGCCCAAGATGGCCGGGTGCTTCTACCGGGGAGCTGTTTTTT	CASSPRWPGASTGELFF
.	TRBV20-1	.	TRBJ1-5	TGCAGCGCTAGTTACGGGAATCTGCCCCAGCATTTT	CSASYGNLPQHF
.	TRBV11-1	many	TRBJ2-1	TGTGCCAGCAGCTTAGCGACAGTGCGTGAGCAGTTCTTC	CASSLATVREQFF